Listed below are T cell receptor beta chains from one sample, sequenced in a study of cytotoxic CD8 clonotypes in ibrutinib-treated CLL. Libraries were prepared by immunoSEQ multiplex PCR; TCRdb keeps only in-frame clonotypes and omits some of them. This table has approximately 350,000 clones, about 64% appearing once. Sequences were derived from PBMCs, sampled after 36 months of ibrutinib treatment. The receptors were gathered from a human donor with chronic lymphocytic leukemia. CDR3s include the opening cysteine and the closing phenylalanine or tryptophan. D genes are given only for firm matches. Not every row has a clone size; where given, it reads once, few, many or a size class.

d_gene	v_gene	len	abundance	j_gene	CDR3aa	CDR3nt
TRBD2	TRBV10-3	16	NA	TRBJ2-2	CASSLAGASNTGELFF	TGTGCCTCCAGCCTAGCGGGAGCGTCGAACACCGGGGAGCTGTTTTTT
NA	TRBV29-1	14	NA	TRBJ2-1	CSASGQDTGGEQFF	TGCAGCGCCAGTGGACAGGATACCGGGGGGGAGCAGTTCTTC
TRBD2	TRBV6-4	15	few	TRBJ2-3	CASSVSGGSADTQYF	TGTGCCAGCAGTGTTAGCGGGGGGTCAGCGGATACGCAGTATTTT
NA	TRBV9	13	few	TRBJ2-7	CASSPRSGYEQYF	TGTGCCAGCAGCCCTAGGTCCGGGTACGAGCAGTACTTC
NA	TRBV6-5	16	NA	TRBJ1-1	CASSSRGTGTPGQAFF	TGTGCCAGCAGTTCCAGGGGCACCGGGACACCGGGTCAAGCTTTCTTT
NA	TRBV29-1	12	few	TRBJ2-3	CSVGLAADTQYF	TGCAGCGTTGGGTTAGCCGCGGATACGCAGTATTTT
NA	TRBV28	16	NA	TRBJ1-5	CASSPGGPFSNQPQHF	TGTGCCAGCTCCCCCGGGGGCCCTTTTAGCAATCAGCCCCAGCATTTT
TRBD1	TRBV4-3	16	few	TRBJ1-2	CASSQDWGQGRYGYTF	TGCGCCAGCAGCCAAGATTGGGGACAGGGGAGGTATGGCTACACCTTC
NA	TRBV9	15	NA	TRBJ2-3	CASTMRGARADTQYF	TGTGCCAGCACCATGAGGGGGGCTCGAGCAGATACGCAGTATTTT
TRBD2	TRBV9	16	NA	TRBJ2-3	CASSARGPSGADTQYF	TGTGCCAGCAGCGCGCGGGGGCCTAGCGGGGCAGATACGCAGTATTTT
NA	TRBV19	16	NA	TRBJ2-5	CASSDSRGVAEETQYF	TGTGCCAGTAGTGATAGCAGGGGAGTTGCCGAAGAGACCCAGTACTTC
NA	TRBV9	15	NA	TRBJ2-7	CASSPARRGGYEQYF	TGTGCCAGCAGCCCCGCGAGGCGGGGCGGCTACGAGCAGTACTTC
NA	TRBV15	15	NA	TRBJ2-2	CATSRGGPFTGELFF	TGTGCCACCAGCAGAGGGGGTCCCTTCACCGGGGAGCTGTTTTTT
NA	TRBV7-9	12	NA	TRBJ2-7	CASSRQAYEQYF	TGTGCCAGCAGCCGACAAGCCTACGAGCAGTACTTC
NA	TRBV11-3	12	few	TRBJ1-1	CASSFFRGQAFF	TGTGCCAGCAGCTTCTTCAGGGGACAAGCTTTCTTT
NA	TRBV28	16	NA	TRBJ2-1	CASSPSRGGSYNEQFF	TGTGCCAGCAGTCCGAGTAGAGGCGGCTCCTACAATGAGCAGTTCTTC
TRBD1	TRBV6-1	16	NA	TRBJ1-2	CASSDSGQGNGYGYTF	TGTGCCAGCAGTGATAGTGGACAGGGTAACGGATATGGCTACACCTTC
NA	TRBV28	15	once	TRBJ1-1	CASRARGGRNTEAFF	TGTGCCAGCAGAGCCCGTGGAGGAAGGAACACTGAAGCTTTCTTT
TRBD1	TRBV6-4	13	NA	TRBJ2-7	CASSEGGSLKQYF	TGTGCCAGCAGTGAAGGGGGCTCCTTAAAGCAGTACTTC
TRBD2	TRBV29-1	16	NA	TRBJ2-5	CSVIRSGGVKQETQYF	TGCAGCGTTATTCGTAGCGGGGGGGTTAAACAAGAGACCCAGTACTTC
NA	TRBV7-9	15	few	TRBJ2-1	CASSLLTGSYNEQFF	TGTGCCAGCAGCTTATTAACAGGTTCTTACAATGAGCAGTTCTTC
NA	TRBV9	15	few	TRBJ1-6	CASSSSRGGNSPLHF	TGTGCCAGCAGCTCCTCGAGGGGCGGGAATTCACCCCTCCACTTT
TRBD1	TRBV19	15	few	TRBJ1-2	CASRPTGGASFGYTF	TGTGCCAGTAGACCCACAGGGGGCGCCTCTTTCGGCTACACCTTC
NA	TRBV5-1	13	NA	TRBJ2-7	CASSTTGNYEQYF	TGCGCCAGCAGCACTACAGGGAACTACGAGCAGTACTTC
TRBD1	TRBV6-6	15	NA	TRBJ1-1	CASRRFGQGGDEAFF	TGTGCCAGCAGAAGATTCGGACAGGGTGGGGATGAAGCTTTCTTT
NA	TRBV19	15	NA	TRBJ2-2	CASSIDLLNTGELFF	TGTGCCAGTAGTATAGATCTGCTTAACACCGGGGAGCTGTTTTTT
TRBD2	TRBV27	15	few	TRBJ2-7	CASSLFGGSSYEQYF	TGTGCCAGCAGTTTATTCGGGGGGAGCTCCTACGAGCAGTACTTC
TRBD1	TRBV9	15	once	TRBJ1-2	CASSVAPTGGYGYTF	TGTGCCAGCAGCGTAGCCCCCACAGGGGGCTATGGCTACACCTTC
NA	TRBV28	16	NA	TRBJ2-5	CASGGGGQRRWETQYF	TGTGCCAGCGGTGGGGGCGGACAGCGCCGCTGGGAGACCCAGTACTTC
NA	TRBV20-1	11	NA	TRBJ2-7	CSAYLNYEQYF	TGCAGTGCTTATCTAAACTACGAGCAGTACTTC
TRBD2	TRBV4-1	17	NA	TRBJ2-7	CASSPQTSGRLLNEQYF	TGCGCCAGCAGCCCCCAAACTAGCGGGAGATTGTTGAACGAGCAGTACTTC
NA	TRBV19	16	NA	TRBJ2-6	CASSIGWNSGANVLTF	TGTGCCAGTAGTATAGGTTGGAACTCTGGGGCCAACGTCCTGACTTTC